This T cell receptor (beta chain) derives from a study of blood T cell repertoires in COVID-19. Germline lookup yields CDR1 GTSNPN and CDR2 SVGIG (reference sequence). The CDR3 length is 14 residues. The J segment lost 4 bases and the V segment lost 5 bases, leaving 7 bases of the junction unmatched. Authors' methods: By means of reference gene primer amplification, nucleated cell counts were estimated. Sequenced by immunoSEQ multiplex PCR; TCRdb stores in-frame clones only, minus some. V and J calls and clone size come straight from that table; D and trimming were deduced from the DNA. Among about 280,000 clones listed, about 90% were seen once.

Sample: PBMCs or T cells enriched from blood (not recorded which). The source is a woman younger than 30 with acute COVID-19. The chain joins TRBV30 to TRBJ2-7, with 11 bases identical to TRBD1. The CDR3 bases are TGTGCCTGGGAAACCGGGACAGGGGGATACGAGCAGTACTTC. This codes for CAWETGTGGYEQYF.